The 24 T cell receptor beta chains below were found in one sample sequenced in a study of blood T cell repertoires in COVID-19. The assay was immunoSEQ multiplex PCR, and TCRdb's table has in-frame clones only and misses some. There are roughly 280,000 clones in the sample; roughly 87% occur only once, and roughly 2% lies in the top ten. Sequencing was performed on peripheral blood. All receptors come from a woman between 50 and 59 years old who had recovered from COVID-19.

The rearrangement links TRBV5-1 to TRBJ2-3, with 7 bases identical to TRBD1. In germline, CDR1 is SGHRS, CDR2 YFSETQ. The CDR3 spans 15 residues. J was trimmed by 3 bases and V by 1 base; bases with no gene match: 5. The CDR3 sequence is CASSLQGDLTDTQYF. CDR3 bases: TGCGCCAGCAGCTTGCAGGGGGATTTGACAGATACGCAGTATTTT.

The chain uses TRBV10-1 and TRBJ2-1, with 8 nucleotides matching TRBD2. V shed 8 bases and J 2 bases; nucleotides not matched to a gene: 11. The CDR3 has 16 amino acids. The germline CDR1 and CDR2 sequences are WNHNN and SYGVQD (reference sequence). CDR3 protein: CASVNLSGGTYNEQFF. In nucleotides, the CDR3 is TGCGCCAGCGTTAATCTGAGCGGGGGCACCTACAATGAGCAGTTCTTC.

This rearrangement joins TRBV7-2 to TRBJ1-1; 9 bases line up with TRBD1. CDR1 is SGHTA and CDR2 is FQGNSA in the germline V gene. After removal of 5 bases from V and 7 bases from J, the junction contained 11 bases not matched to a gene. This CDR3 is built from 15 residues. The CDR3 coding sequence is TGTGCCAGCAGCGCCGGGGGACAGGGTAGAGGTGAAGCTTTCTTT. Amino acid sequence: CASSAGGQGRGEAFF.

The chain is built from TRBV18 and TRBJ1-2; no firm D call. The CDR3 runs 16 residues. Trimming stripped 3 bases from V and 1 base from J, with 15 bases between. Germline V gene sequence: CDR1 KGHSH, CDR2 LQKENI. In nucleotides, the CDR3 is TGTGCCAGCTCACCGGCCCGGGTACTCTTTAACTATGGCTACACCTTC. Translation gives CASSPARVLFNYGYTF.

The chain links TRBV18 to TRBJ2-1; 8 nucleotides align to TRBD1. This CDR3 is 13 amino acids long. Trimming took 3 bases from V and 14 from J; bases not matched to a gene: 9. The germline gives CDR1 KGHSH, CDR2 LQKENI. This CDR3 is CASSPYTSDREFF. CDR3 DNA sequence: TGTGCCAGCTCACCCTACACATCGGACAGGGAGTTCTTC.

V is TRBV12-1 and J is TRBJ1-1. TRBV12-1 is a pseudogene locus. This CDR3 has 13 residues. The CDR3: CASSSGENTEAFF. CDR3 bases: TGTGCCAGCAGCTCCGGGGAGAACACTGAAGCTTTCTTT.

This clone was observed a handful of times. CDR3 bases: TGTGCCAGCAGCCCATACAGGGGAAACATTCAGTACTTC. It yields the protein CASSPYRGNIQYF. The chain has TRBV7-2 and TRBJ2-4; 7 positions agree with TRBD1. This CDR3 is built from 13 residues. J gave up 6 bases and V 5 bases, and 4 bases lay outside the gene matches. The germline V gene has CDR1 SGHTA and CDR2 FQGNSA.

V and J are TRBV7-2 and TRBJ2-3, with D maybe TRBD2 (5 bases). Germline CDR1 is SGHTA and CDR2 is FQGNSA. CDR3 length equals 12 residues. V was clipped by 3 bases and J by 7 bases, with 8 bases between them. Written as DNA, the CDR3 is TGTGCCAGCAGCTTTGAGACTAATACGCAGTATTTT. It translates to CASSFETNTQYF.

This clone was detected once. The chain uses TRBV5-1 and TRBJ2-7, with 7 bases matching TRBD1. The CDR3 is made up of 15 amino acids. CDR1 and CDR2 from the germline V gene are SGHRS and YFSETQ. Trimming removed 1 base from V and 1 base from J; junction bases left unmatched: 5. In DNA, the CDR3 is TGCGCCAGCAGCTTGTTTGACAGGGTGTCCTACGAGCAGTACTTC. It specifies CASSLFDRVSYEQYF. The full variable domain, in which reference TRBV5-1 and TRBJ2-7 provide the parts outside the CDR3, is KAGVTQTPRYLIKTRGQQVTLSCSPISGHRSVSWYQQTPGQGLQFLFEYFSETQRNKGNFPGRFSGRQFSNSRSEMNVSTLELGDSALYLCASSLFDRVSYEQYFGPGTRLTVT.

The J gene is TRBJ1-2, the V gene TRBV7-2; D is unresolved. Germline CDR1 and CDR2: SGHTA and FQGNSA. The V gene lost 1 base and the J gene lost 2 bases, with 14 bases spanning the gap. The CDR3 sequence is 16 residues long. CDR3 region: CASSLDGVTINYGYTF. In nucleotides, the CDR3 is TGTGCCAGCAGCTTAGATGGAGTCACAATCAACTATGGCTACACCTTC. Full variable domain (rest looked up from reference TRBV7-2 and TRBJ1-2): GAGVSQSPSNKVTEKGKDVELRCDPISGHTALYWYRQSLGQGLEFLIYFQGNSAPDKSGLPSDRFSAERTGGSVSTLTIQRTQQEDSAVYLCASSLDGVTINYGYTFGSGTRLTVV.

This clone was counted between two and nine times. The genes are TRBV18 and TRBJ1-2; D is ambiguous. CDR1 and CDR2 (germline): KGHSH, LQKENI. V was trimmed by 2 bases and J by 5 bases, leaving 6 bases between them. This CDR3 is built from 12 residues. DNA for the CDR3: TGTGCCAGCTCACCAGAGGATTATGGCTACACCTTC. Translation gives CASSPEDYGYTF.

This chain joins TRBV27 and TRBJ1-5; 9 bases match TRBD1. V was pared by 4 bases and J by 0 bases, with 10 bases of the junction left unmatched. The CDR3 totals 18 residues. Germline-derived CDR1 and CDR2 are MNHEY and SMNVEV (reference sequence). CDR3 in DNA: TGTGCCAGCAGTTCGGGGACAGGGATTGTAGTTAGCAATCAGCCCCAGCATTTT. Its translation: CASSSGTGIVVSNQPQHF.

This chain links TRBV19 with TRBJ1-4; 9 nucleotides align to TRBD1. With 3 bases clipped from V and 6 bases from J, the junction kept 2 bases outside the gene matches. Germline V lookup: CDR1 LNHDA, CDR2 SQIVND (reference sequence). The CDR3 has 14 residues. Written as DNA, the CDR3 is TGTGCCAGTAGTATGACAGGGGGATATGAAAAACTGTTTTTT. Translated, it gives CASSMTGGYEKLFF.

V is TRBV6-6 and J is TRBJ1-1; 7 bases match TRBD1. CDR1 is MNHNY and CDR2 is SVGAGI in the germline V gene (reference sequence). This CDR3 comprises 16 residues. J was trimmed by 3 bases and V by 4 bases; bases with no gene match: 11. As DNA, the CDR3 is TGTGCCAGCAGTTCCTACAGCCGAGACAGGGACACTGAAGCTTTCTTT. This sequence encodes CASSSYSRDRDTEAFF.

The CDR3 is CASSQKQGGGTEAFF. In DNA, the CDR3 is TGCGCCAGCAGCCAAAAACAGGGGGGGGGCACTGAAGCTTTCTTT. The chain combines TRBV4-3 with TRBJ1-1; 8 bases are shared with TRBD1. The V gene end was trimmed by 2 bases and the J gene end by 4 bases; junction bases not matched to a gene: 6. The CDR3 has 15 amino acids. The germline V gene has CDR1 LGHNA and CDR2 YSLEER.

The chain combines TRBV9 with TRBJ1-2, with TRBD1 identical over 7 bases. The CDR3 spans 15 residues. Germline V gene data show CDR1 as SGDLS and CDR2 as YYNGEE. Trimming took 3 bases from V and 2 from J; bases not matched to a gene: 7. The CDR3 DNA follows: TGTGCCAGCAGCGGACGAACAGGGGCAAACTATGGCTACACCTTC. Translated: CASSGRTGANYGYTF.

V and J are TRBV5-8 and TRBJ1-3, with D hard to call. Trimming left V 4 bases short and J 0 bases short, with 17 bases between. CDR1 is SGHTS and CDR2 is YDEGEE in the germline V gene. CDR3 length: 17 amino acids. The CDR3 nucleotides read TGTGCCAGCAGCCTGGGATCTAGAAGTTACTCTGGAAACACCATATATTTT. This gives the protein CASSLGSRSYSGNTIYF.

This clone appeared a single time. V usage is TRBV30 and J usage is TRBJ2-5, with D tentatively TRBD2 (6 bases). V lost 0 bases to trimming and J lost 1 base, with 9 bases between them. CDR3 size: 14 residues. The germline V gene has CDR1 GTSNPN and CDR2 SVGIG (reference sequence). The CDR3 region has the DNA TGTGCCTGGAGTGTACCGACTAGCCAAGAGACCCAGTACTTC. Protein: CAWSVPTSQETQYF.

The CDR3 region has the DNA TGTGCCAGCAGCTTACGGAGCGGGATCCTCACAGATACGCAGTATTTT. Translation: CASSLRSGILTDTQYF. The chain uses TRBV7-2 and TRBJ2-3, with 7 bases lining up with TRBD2. CDR3 length equals 16 residues. Germline trimming cut 2 bases from V and 2 bases from J; bases unmatched to any gene: 7. Germline loops: CDR1 SGHTA, CDR2 FQGNSA. The full variable domain, completed using reference TRBV7-2 and TRBJ2-3, is GAGVSQSPSNKVTEKGKDVELRCDPISGHTALYWYRQSLGQGLEFLIYFQGNSAPDKSGLPSDRFSAERTGGSVSTLTIQRTQQEDSAVYLCASSLRSGILTDTQYFGPGTRLTVL.

CDR3 in amino acids: CASSLRNEQFF. The DNA for the CDR3 is TGTGCCAGCAGTTTACGGAATGAGCAGTTCTTC. The chain joins TRBV28 to TRBJ2-1; D gene unclear. This CDR3 is built from 11 residues. Germline values: CDR1 MDHEN, CDR2 SYDVKM. V was cut by 2 bases and J by 7 bases, with 3 bases left in between.

This chain connects TRBV10-2 to TRBJ2-7; 7 positions match TRBD2. Germline V lookup: CDR1 WSHSY, CDR2 SAAADI. J was trimmed by 6 bases and V by 8 bases; bases with no gene match: 13. The length of the CDR3 is 14 residues. This chain's CDR3 is CASRRRGIMGEQYF. DNA of the CDR3: TGCGCCAGCCGACGGCGGGGGATTATGGGCGAGCAGTACTTC.

The chain joins TRBV12-3 or TRBV12-4 to TRBJ2-1; TRBD1 agrees at 8 bases. The CDR3 is made up of 13 amino acids. V trimming: 8 bases; J trimming: 7 bases; junction bases outside the gene matches: 7. The CDR3 sequence is CASSGTGTNEQFF. CDR3 nucleotides: TGTGCCAGCTCCGGGACAGGTACAAATGAGCAGTTCTTC.

The V and J genes are TRBV7-9 and TRBJ2-3, with 7 nucleotides matching TRBD1. V trimming: 3 bases; J trimming: 2 bases; junction bases outside the gene matches: 17. The germline V gene has CDR1 SEHNR and CDR2 FQNEAQ (reference sequence). The CDR3 has 19 residues. CDR3 coding DNA: TGTGCCAGCAGCTTCCTTACCATAACAGGGGCCAAATACACAGATACGCAGTATTTT. Its protein is CASSFLTITGAKYTDTQYF.

As for this clone: Other DNA variants within this sample encode the same CDR3. The chain has TRBV3-1 (or the pseudogene TRBV3-2) and TRBJ1-1, with D possibly TRBD1 on 5 matching bases. V shed 1 base and J shed 6 bases, with 9 bases lying between them. CDR3 length: 13 amino acids. Germline V gene data show CDR1 as LGHDT and CDR2 as YNNKEL (reference sequence). The CDR3 DNA is TGTGCCAGCAGCCAAGGGAGGGGCCCTGAAGCTTTCTTT. It yields the protein CASSQGRGPEAFF.